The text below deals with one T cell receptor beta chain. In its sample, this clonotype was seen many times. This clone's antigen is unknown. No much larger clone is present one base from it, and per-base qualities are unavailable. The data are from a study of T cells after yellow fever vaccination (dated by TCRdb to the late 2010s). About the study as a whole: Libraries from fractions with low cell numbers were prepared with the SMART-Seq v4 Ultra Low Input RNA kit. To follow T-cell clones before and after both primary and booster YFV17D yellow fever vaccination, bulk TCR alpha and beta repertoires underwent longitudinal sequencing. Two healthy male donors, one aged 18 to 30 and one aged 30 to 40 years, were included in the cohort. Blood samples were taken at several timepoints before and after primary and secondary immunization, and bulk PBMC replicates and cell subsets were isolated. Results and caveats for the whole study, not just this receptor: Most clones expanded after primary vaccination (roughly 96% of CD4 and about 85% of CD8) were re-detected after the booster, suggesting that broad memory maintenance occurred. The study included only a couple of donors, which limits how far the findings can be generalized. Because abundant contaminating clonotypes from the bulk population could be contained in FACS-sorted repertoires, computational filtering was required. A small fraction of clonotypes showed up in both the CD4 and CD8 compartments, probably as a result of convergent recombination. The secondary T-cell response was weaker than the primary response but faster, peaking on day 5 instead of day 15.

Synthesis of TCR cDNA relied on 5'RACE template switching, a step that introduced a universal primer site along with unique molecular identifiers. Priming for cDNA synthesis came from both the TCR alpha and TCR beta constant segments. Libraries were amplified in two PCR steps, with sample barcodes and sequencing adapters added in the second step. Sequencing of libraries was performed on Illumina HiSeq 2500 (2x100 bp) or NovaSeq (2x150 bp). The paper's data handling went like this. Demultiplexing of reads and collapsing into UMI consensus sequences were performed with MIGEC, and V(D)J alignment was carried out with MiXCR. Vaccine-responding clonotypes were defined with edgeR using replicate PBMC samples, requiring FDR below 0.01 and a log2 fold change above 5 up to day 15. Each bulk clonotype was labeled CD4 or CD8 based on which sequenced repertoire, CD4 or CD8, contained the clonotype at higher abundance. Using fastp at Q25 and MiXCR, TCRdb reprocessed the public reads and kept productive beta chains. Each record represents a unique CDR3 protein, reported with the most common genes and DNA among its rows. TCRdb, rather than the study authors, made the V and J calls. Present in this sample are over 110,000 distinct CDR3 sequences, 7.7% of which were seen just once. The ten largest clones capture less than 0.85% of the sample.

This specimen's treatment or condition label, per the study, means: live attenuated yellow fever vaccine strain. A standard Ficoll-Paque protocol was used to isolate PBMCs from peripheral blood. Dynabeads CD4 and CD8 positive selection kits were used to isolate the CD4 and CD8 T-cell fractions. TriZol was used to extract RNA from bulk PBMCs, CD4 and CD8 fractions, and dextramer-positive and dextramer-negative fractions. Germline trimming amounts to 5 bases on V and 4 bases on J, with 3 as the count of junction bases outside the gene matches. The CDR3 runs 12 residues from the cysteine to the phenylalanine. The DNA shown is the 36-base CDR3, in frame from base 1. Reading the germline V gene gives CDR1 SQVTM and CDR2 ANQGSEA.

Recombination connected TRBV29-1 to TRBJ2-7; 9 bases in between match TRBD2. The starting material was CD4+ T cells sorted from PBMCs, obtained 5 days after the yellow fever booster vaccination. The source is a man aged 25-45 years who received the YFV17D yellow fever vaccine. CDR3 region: CSVRAGGYEQYF. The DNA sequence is TGCAGCGTTCGAGCGGGAGGATACGAGCAGTACTTC.